What follows describes a single T cell receptor beta chain. The antigen it binds to is not known. The record has no base qualities; no much larger clone is one base away. The germline V gene (reference sequence) supplies CDR1 GTSNPN and CDR2 SVGIG. Trimming accounts for 3 bases at V and 4 bases at J, while the number of junction bases matched to no gene is 10. Spanning cysteine to phenylalanine, the CDR3 consists of 15 amino acids. Just CDR3 DNA is preserved here, 45 bases in frame from base 1. This sample is drawn from a study of CD8 T cells in Susac syndrome (dated by TCRdb to about 2019). Background for the entire study: Repertoire sequencing was used to test whether CD8+ T cell activation and differentiation in Susac syndrome was antigen driven. Clonality of the CD8+ T cell repertoire was compared between about a dozen healthy donors, roughly 14 Susac syndrome patients and approximately 16 multiple sclerosis patients. Findings and caveats that apply to the study as a whole: The TCR sequencing and HLA analysis was acknowledged to have included a relatively small number of individuals.

Peripheral blood CD8+ and CD4+ T cells from healthy donors, Susac syndrome patients and multiple sclerosis patients were profiled by high-throughput TCR beta sequencing. The multiple sclerosis controls were treatment-naive patients who had stable or active relapsing-remitting disease and met the revised McDonald criteria. Bulk CD8+ and CD4+ T cells were purified by magnetic negative isolation, while CD8+ TEMRA cells were enriched using FACS. Blood was drawn into EDTA tubes, processed within 24 hours, and PBMCs were isolated by density gradient centrifugation. PBMCs intended for TCR sequencing were frozen in liquid nitrogen and were later thawed in a 37 degrees C water bath. The sorted or isolated CD4+, CD8+ and CD8+ TEMRA cells had a purity of 90% or higher. RNA was extracted using the RNeasy kit, and about 0.45 to 1 microgram was reverse transcribed with random hexamers. The immunoSEQ multiplex PCR assay, which covers 54 Vbeta and 13 Jbeta segments, was used to amplify TCR beta CDR3 regions. Bias from PCR amplification was corrected by using a synthetic template baseline for primer optimization and for computational correction. Per the original workflow: Reads were annotated to V, D and J genes according to IMGT and were analyzed with immunoSEQ Analyzer, with only productive sequences retained. Clonality was calculated as one minus the Shannon entropy normalized by log2 of the number of productive unique sequences. Public and private clones were assessed among the 100 most prevalent clones of each patient and control. A clone was defined as Susac-specific if it was absent from the healthy and MS cohorts, from approximately 980 published viral clones and from other ImmuneACCESS disease sequences. TCRdb ran its own pipeline on the public reads, namely fastp trimming at Q25 and MiXCR clone calling, and kept in-frame beta chains. Rows with a matching CDR3 protein are joined into one entry that keeps the most common DNA and genes. The V and J calls were not made by the authors but by TCRdb's processing. Across this sample there are hundreds of thousands of distinct CDR3 sequences, with 75% to 90% seen only once. In total, the top ten clones hold approximately 0.12% of the sample.

The receptor comes from a human donor with multiple sclerosis. The chain is assembled from TRBV30 and TRBJ1-1, with 8 bases aligning to TRBD1. The sample was CD8+ T cells from PBMCs. The CDR3 region reads CAWRSDRVSLTEAFF. The DNA sequence follows: TGTGCCTGGAGGTCGGACAGGGTGAGTCTCACTGAAGCTTTCTTT.